These 25 T cell receptor beta chains originate from one sample sequenced in a study of T cell responses to AZD1222 COVID-19 vaccine. Clones were sequenced by immunoSEQ multiplex PCR, and TCRdb holds only the in-frame ones, with some missing. The data contain 150,000 to 200,000 clones, about 92% of them singletons. This specimen consisted of peripheral blood, obtained on day 0 of AZD1222 vaccination. The receptors here all came from an adult in good health.

The CDR3, as DNA: TGTGCCAGCAGCCAAGTAGGGGCCGAGCAGTACTTC. Amino acid sequence: CASSQVGAEQYF. This sequence joins TRBV14 and TRBJ2-7; D might be TRBD1 (5 bases). The CDR3 sequence is 12 residues long. CDR1 and CDR2 from the germline V gene are SGHDN and FVKESK. Trimming took off 1 base at V and 6 bases at J, with 7 bases between the two ends. Full variable domain (missing parts from reference TRBV14 and TRBJ2-7): EAGVTQFPSHSVIEKGQTVTLRCDPISGHDNLYWYRRVMGKEIKFLLHFVKESKQDESGMPNNRFLAERTGGTYSTLKVQPAELEDSGVYFCASSQVGAEQYFGPGTRLTVT.

The chain couples TRBV18 to TRBJ1-5; D is unclear. Germline V CDR1 and CDR2: KGHSH, LQKENI. Trimming stripped 1 base from V and 3 bases from J, with 4 bases between. This CDR3 region has 13 residues. For the CDR3, the DNA is TGTGCCAGCTCACCACATTACAATCAGCCCCAGCATTTT. This sequence encodes CASSPHYNQPQHF.

This chain connects TRBV28 to TRBJ1-5, with D possibly matching TRBD1 (6 bases). CDR3 length: 14 residues. The V gene's germline CDR1 is MDHEN and CDR2 SYDVKM. Trimming pared 7 bases from V and 4 bases from J, leaving 14 bases between. CDR3 DNA: TGTGCCAGCACCGCACCCAGGGGAAATCAGCCCCAGCATTTT. Its translation is CASTAPRGNQPQHF.

V usage is TRBV7-9 and J usage is TRBJ2-3; 9 bases line up with TRBD2. The CDR3 has 15 amino acids. Germline CDR1 and CDR2: SEHNR and FQNEAQ (reference sequence). V shed 5 bases, J shed 6 bases, and the junction held 9 bases outside the gene matches. The CDR3 is CASSPKLREGDTQYF. The CDR3 coding sequence is TGTGCCAGCAGCCCAAAGCTGCGGGAGGGGGATACGCAGTATTTT.

The chain recombines TRBV5-1 with TRBJ2-3; D is perhaps TRBD1 (5 bases). Germline-derived CDR1 and CDR2 are SGHRS and YFSETQ. V was trimmed by 0 bases and J by 2 bases, leaving 10 bases between them. The CDR3 length is 15 residues. The CDR3 DNA reads as TGCGCCAGCAGCTTGGGACAGAGATTCACAGATACGCAGTATTTT. This translates into CASSLGQRFTDTQYF.

In this sample, this clone turned up once. The chain uses TRBV12-3 or TRBV12-4 and TRBJ2-1; D remains unclear. V lost 3 bases, J lost 8 bases, and 8 bases lay in between. This CDR3 region has 12 residues. CDR3 in amino acids: CASSFIVDEQFF. The CDR3 DNA follows: TGTGCCAGCAGTTTCATTGTGGATGAGCAGTTCTTC.

CDR3 region: CASSFDSNQPQHF. DNA of the CDR3: TGTGCCAGCAGTTTTGACAGCAATCAGCCCCAGCATTTT. The chain joins TRBV28 to TRBJ1-5; D not resolved. V lost 3 bases and J lost 1, with 4 bases in between. The CDR3 runs to 13 residues. Germline V gene lookup returns CDR1 MDHEN and CDR2 SYDVKM.

The V and J genes are TRBV7-2 and TRBJ1-2, with 8 positions matching TRBD1. The CDR3 is 15 amino acids. Germline CDR1 is SGHTA and CDR2 is FQGNSA. Trimming took 4 bases from V and 3 from J; bases not matched to a gene: 7. Written as DNA, the CDR3 is TGTGCCAGCAGCTCAATCACAGGGGGGTACTATGGCTACACCTTC. Translated, it gives CASSSITGGYYGYTF.

A word on this clone: A junction boundary mismatches the germline segment, possibly from a read error. The chain couples TRBV5-1 to TRBJ2-7; TRBD1 agrees at 9 bases. The V gene's germline CDR1 is SGHRS and CDR2 YFSETQ. This CDR3 comprises 15 residues. The CDR3 spells CASTLTGTGPVKQYF. For the CDR3, the DNA is TGCGCCAGCACCTTGACCGGGACAGGGCCCGTCAAGCAGTACTTC.

The chain is built from TRBV7-9 and TRBJ1-3, with TRBD1 as a possible D gene (5 bases). V lost 5 bases and J lost 0, with 17 bases in between. The length of the CDR3 is 17 residues. Germline CDR1 and CDR2: SEHNR and FQNEAQ (reference sequence). CDR3 amino acids: CASSATGFPSSGNTIYF. CDR3 in DNA: TGTGCCAGCAGCGCTACAGGTTTCCCTAGCTCTGGAAACACCATATATTTT.

The chain combines TRBV28 with TRBJ1-3; 10 positions agree with TRBD1. Germline V CDR1 and CDR2: MDHEN, SYDVKM. The CDR3 runs 17 residues. Trimming cost V 2 bases and J 3 bases; bases outside gene matches: 7. CDR3 nucleotides: TGTGCCAGCAGTTTAAGGTGGACAGGGGGTAGTGGAAACACCATATATTTT. It translates to CASSLRWTGGSGNTIYF.

The chain employs TRBV28 and TRBJ2-7; TRBD2 agrees at 7 bases. Per the germline V gene, CDR1 is MDHEN and CDR2 is SYDVKM. This CDR3 region has 15 residues. V gave up 5 bases and J gave up 1 base; unmatched junction bases: 8. This CDR3 is CASSMPRGRSYEQYF. The CDR3 nucleotides read TGTGCCAGCAGTATGCCACGCGGGAGATCCTACGAGCAGTACTTC.

V gene TRBV6-5 combines with J gene TRBJ1-2; possible D gene TRBD1, 5 bases. V gave up 4 bases and J gave up 3 bases, with 9 bases separating them. The CDR3 covers 13 residues. The germline V gene has CDR1 MNHEY and CDR2 SVGAGI. In DNA, the CDR3 is TGTGCCAGCAGTTCCAGGGAAGACTATGGCTACACCTTC. It encodes CASSSREDYGYTF.

CDR3 residues: CASSQVAGGVEDTIYF. Here the CDR3 DNA reads TGTGCCAGCAGCCAAGTGGCAGGGGGCGTTGAGGACACCATATATTTT. V usage is TRBV3-1 (or the pseudogene TRBV3-2) and J usage is TRBJ1-3; 8 nucleotides agree with TRBD1. The CDR3 length is 16 residues. Germline V lookup: CDR1 LGHDT, CDR2 YNNKEL (reference sequence). The trim removed 1 base at V and 8 bases at J, leaving 10 bases unmatched.

CDR3 loop: CASSPDKNYGYTF. The CDR3 nucleotides are TGTGCCAGCTCACCAGACAAAAACTATGGCTACACCTTC. The chain carries TRBV18 and TRBJ1-2; D gene ambiguous. Germline V gives CDR1 KGHSH, CDR2 LQKENI. The V end lost 2 bases, the J end lost 2 bases, and 6 bases lay between the germline ends. The CDR3 is 13 amino acids.

In this sample, this clone turned up once. The J gene is TRBJ2-2, the V gene TRBV30; TRBD2 matches at 10 bases. With 7 bases clipped from V and 5 bases from J, the junction kept 13 bases outside the gene matches. This CDR3 is 16 amino acids long. Per germline, CDR1 GTSNPN and CDR2 SVGIG (reference sequence). CDR3 coding DNA: TGTGCCTCCCTAGTAATAGCGGGGGGCGGGACCGGGGAGCTGTTTTTT. It translates to CASLVIAGGGTGELFF.

The chain employs TRBV30 and TRBJ2-3; a weak D match, TRBD2 (5 bases). The V end lost 2 bases, the J end lost 0 bases, and 18 bases lay between the germline ends. The CDR3 covers 17 residues. Per germline, CDR1 GTSNPN and CDR2 SVGIG (reference sequence). DNA of the CDR3: TGTGCCTGGAGTAGGAGGAGGAGCGGCATTAGCACAGATACGCAGTATTTT. As protein: CAWSRRRSGISTDTQYF.

V is TRBV7-9 and J is TRBJ1-2, with a possible D match to TRBD1 (5 bases). V lost 0 bases to trimming and J lost 7 bases, with 15 bases between them. CDR1 is SEHNR and CDR2 is FQNEAQ in the germline V gene (reference sequence). The CDR3 runs to 15 residues. The CDR3, as DNA: TGTGCCAGCAGCTTAGCTTCGACAGCTTATCGTGGCTACACCTTC. As protein: CASSLASTAYRGYTF.

This clone was seen a handful of times. The genes are TRBV7-9 and TRBJ1-1, with D hard to call. Germline CDR1 SEHNR, CDR2 FQNEAQ (reference sequence). The CDR3 totals 13 residues. Trimming took 2 bases from V and 0 from J, leaving 4 bases between them. The CDR3 is CASSLWMNTEAFF. DNA for the CDR3: TGTGCCAGCAGCTTATGGATGAACACTGAAGCTTTCTTT.

This clone was counted a few times. CDR3 DNA: TGTGCCAGTAGTACCATGGGACAGGCCAACAATGAGCAGTTCTTC. Amino acid sequence: CASSTMGQANNEQFF. The chain employs TRBV19 and TRBJ2-1, with 8 bases aligning to TRBD1. The V segment lost 4 bases and the J segment 5 bases; nucleotides outside the gene matches: 7. This CDR3 has 15 residues. Germline V lookup: CDR1 LNHDA, CDR2 SQIVND (reference sequence).

The chain employs TRBV7-3 and TRBJ1-2; 7 bases are shared with TRBD1. The germline V gene has CDR1 SGHTA and CDR2 FQGTGA. CDR3 size: 13 residues. J lost 8 bases, V lost 5 bases, and 8 bases had no gene match. The CDR3 here is CASSVQQGKGYTF. The CDR3 region has the DNA TGTGCCAGCAGCGTACAACAGGGGAAAGGCTACACCTTC.

This chain uses TRBV4-3 with TRBJ2-2; D might be TRBD1 or TRBD2, each matching 5 bases. Germline V gene lookup returns CDR1 LGHNA and CDR2 YSLEER. Trimming cost V 8 bases and J 6 bases, with 10 bases left between them. The CDR3 is 12 residues long. As DNA, the CDR3 is TGCGCCAGCGGGGGTGACGCCGGGGAGCTGTTTTTT. The encoded protein is CASGGDAGELFF.

This clone was observed a single time. This chain links TRBV5-1 with TRBJ2-1; D gene ambiguous. Trimming removed 0 bases from V and 8 bases from J, with 12 bases in between. Germline V gene lookup returns CDR1 SGHRS and CDR2 YFSETQ. This CDR3 contains 14 residues. The CDR3, as DNA: TGCGCCAGCAGCTTGGGGGGATCAATCCATGAGCAGTTCTTC. Its translation is CASSLGGSIHEQFF.

This clone was found a few times. This sample also contains other DNA sequences that code for the same CDR3. This rearrangement joins TRBV27 to TRBJ2-7, with D possibly TRBD2 on 5 matching bases. There are 15 residues in the CDR3. CDR1 MNHEY and CDR2 SMNVEV come from the germline V gene (reference sequence). Trimming shortened V by 2 bases and J by 2 bases, and 13 bases separated the two germline ends. CDR3 sequence reads: CASSLTPGLTYEQYF. The CDR3, as DNA: TGTGCCAGCAGTTTAACCCCCGGACTCACCTACGAGCAGTACTTC.

The genes are TRBV2 and TRBJ1-5; D remains unclear. CDR3 length equals 14 residues. The V gene lost 0 bases and the J gene lost 6 bases, with 9 bases spanning the gap. The germline CDR1 and CDR2 sequences are SNHLY and FYNNEI. CDR3 loop: CASSEALRGQPQHF. Written as DNA, the CDR3 is TGTGCCAGCAGTGAAGCGCTTCGGGGTCAGCCCCAGCATTTT.